Listed here are 18 T cell receptor beta chains from one sample, sequenced in a study of tissue T cells after allogeneic stem cell transplantation. Method: immunoSEQ multiplex PCR; TCRdb's copy keeps in-frame clones and lacks some. The repertoire holds about 50,000 clones, over 65% seen once, with about 0.7% in the top ten. The sequenced material came from sorted cells pooled from one or two spleens. Every receptor here comes from a pool of C57BL/6 mice in good health.

Notes on this clone: The gene symbols are mouse symbols. The read halts 1 residue ahead of the CDR3 end, with the missing end drawn from the germline J gene. The rearrangement uses TRBV4 and TRBJ1-6; no clear D. TRBJ1-6 carries the ORF label, with uncertain function. The CDR3 is 12 amino acids. Trimming removed 3 bases from V and 4 bases from J, with 1 base in between. CDR1 LGHDT and CDR2 YNNKQL come from the germline V gene (reference sequence). The CDR3 loop is CASSYYNSPLYF. The covered CDR3 bases are TGTGCCAGCAGCTATTATAATTCGCCCCTCTAC.

The table lists this clone with a count of one. The genes and germline here are from mouse. This CDR3 reads CASSIGQGGTDYTF. CDR3 bases read: TGTGCCAGCAGTATAGGACAGGGAGGGACCGACTACACC. V gene TRBV19 combines with J gene TRBJ1-2; 7 bases agree with TRBD1. Read data end 1 residue before the CDR3 end; the end is taken from the germline J gene. CDR1 and CDR2 from the germline V gene are FNHDT and SITEND (reference sequence). V lost 0 bases to trimming and J lost 6 bases; unmatched junction nucleotides: 5. The CDR3 has 14 amino acids.

To note about this clone: The genes are named according to mouse. The CDR3 end is not reached by the read, which stops 1 residue before it; the germline J gene fills it in. V usage is TRBV13-3 and J usage is TRBJ2-3; TRBD2 is a possible D gene (6 bases). The CDR3 sequence is 15 residues long. Germline V lookup: CDR1 NNHDY, CDR2 SYVADS. The ends were cut back, 2 bases at V and 0 bases at J, with 10 bases in the middle. The sequenced part of the CDR3 DNA is TGTGCCAGCAGTGAGACGGGGACTAGTGCAGAAACGCTGTAT. This sequence encodes CASSETGTSAETLY. The whole CDR3 region reads CASSETGTSAETLYF.

Of note for this clone: Mouse gene names apply. The sequenced fragment ends 1 residue before the CDR3 boundary, so the rest is inferred from the germline J gene. V usage is TRBV13-2 and J usage is TRBJ1-1, with TRBD1 matching over 7 bases. CDR3 length: 12 residues. The ends lost 5 bases at V and 5 bases at J; junction bases unmatched: 3. The V gene's germline CDR1 is NNHNN and CDR2 SYGAGS (reference sequence). The CDR3 protein is CASGQGRTEVFF. CDR3 DNA, as far as it was read: TGTGCCAGCGGACAGGGGAGGACAGAAGTCTTC.

Of note for this clone: Genes and germline are mouse. The sequence runs out 1 residue before the end of the CDR3; the remainder is reconstructed from the germline J gene. Within the sample, other DNA sequences also encode this same CDR3. The chain is built from TRBV20 and TRBJ2-7, with a weak D call TRBD1 (6 bases). The CDR3 has 12 amino acids. Germline CDR1 reads GFQATS; CDR2 reads STVNSAI. Trimming stripped 0 bases from V and 3 bases from J, with 6 bases between. CDR3 bases read: TGTGGTGCTAGGGAAGGGGGCTATGAACAGTAC. Translation: CGAREGGYEQY. The full CDR3 is CGAREGGYEQYF.

As for this clone: The gene names here belong to mouse. The CDR3 goes on 1 residue after the read ends, and that part is filled in from the germline J gene. The gene calls are TRBV15 and TRBJ2-5; D unclear. CDR1 is SGHND and CDR2 is FRSKSL in the germline V gene. V lost 5 bases and J 3 bases, leaving 6 bases between the germline ends. The CDR3 covers 12 residues. The part of the CDR3 DNA that was read is TGTGCCAGCAGTGCCGGGCAAGACACCCAGTAC. Amino acid sequence: CASSAGQDTQY. The whole CDR3 region reads CASSAGQDTQYF.

Worth noting for this clone: Genes here carry mouse names. With the read ending 1 residue before the CDR3 end, the germline J gene is used to fill in that end. V usage is TRBV1 and J usage is TRBJ2-5; weak D call: TRBD1 (6 bases). Trimming stripped 0 bases from V and 3 bases from J, with 10 bases between. The CDR3 covers 15 residues. Germline CDR1 is NSQYPW and CDR2 is LRSPGD (reference sequence). CDR3 protein: CTCSADLGQQDTQYF. The part of the CDR3 DNA that was read is TGCACCTGCAGTGCAGATCTGGGACAACAAGACACCCAGTAC.

A note on this clone: The gene names given are mouse names. The read comes to an end 1 residue before the CDR3 does, leaving the germline J gene to fill in the end. The gene calls are TRBV24 and TRBJ2-7, with 13 positions matching TRBD2. V shed 4 bases, J shed 4 bases, and the junction held 4 bases outside the gene matches. Germline V CDR1 and CDR2: KGHTA, FRNEEI. This CDR3 contains 15 residues. CDR3 DNA, as far as it was read: TGTGCCAGCAGTCCTCGGGACTGGGGGGGATATGAACAGTAC. The encoded protein is CASSPRDWGGYEQY. The full CDR3 protein reads CASSPRDWGGYEQYF.

On this clone: Mouse gene names and germline throughout. From the germline J gene comes the end of the CDR3, since the read stops 1 residue before it. The rearrangement uses TRBV19 and TRBJ2-5, with a weak D call TRBD1 (6 bases). Trimming stripped 4 bases from V and 4 bases from J, with 10 bases between. CDR3 length equals 13 residues. Germline V gene data show CDR1 as FNHDT and CDR2 as SITEND (reference sequence). CDR3 loop: CASSAGTKDTQYF. The CDR3 DNA, read in part, is TGTGCCAGCAGTGCCGGGACAAAAGACACCCAGTAC.

Note on this clone: The gene names here belong to mouse. The read halts 1 residue ahead of the CDR3 end, with the missing end drawn from the germline J gene. The chain links TRBV5 to TRBJ2-3; 10 bases map to TRBD2. The CDR3 consists of 14 residues. V shed 4 bases, J shed 4 bases, and the junction held 2 bases outside the gene matches. The germline gives CDR1 LGHNA, CDR2 YNLKQL (reference sequence). CDR3 DNA, as far as it was read: TGTGCCAGCAGCCCGGACTGGGGGTCAGAAACGCTGTAT. This gives the protein CASSPDWGSETLY. The complete CDR3 reads CASSPDWGSETLYF.

Worth noting for this clone: Any gene name here is a mouse gene name. The observed sequence ends 1 residue before the CDR3 terminus, with the missing tail filled in from the germline J gene. This rearrangement joins TRBV13-3 to TRBJ1-2; TRBD1 might be the D (6 bases). V was clipped by 0 bases and J by 0 bases, with 9 bases between them. The CDR3 contains 15 residues. Germline-derived CDR1 and CDR2 are NNHDY and SYVADS. The sequenced part of the CDR3 DNA is TGTGCCAGCAGTGATGAGGGGACATCAAACTCCGACTACACC. Protein: CASSDEGTSNSDYT. The whole CDR3 protein is CASSDEGTSNSDYTF.

This clone turned up a few times. Genes and germline are mouse. The sequenced fragment ends 1 residue before the CDR3 boundary, so the rest is inferred from the germline J gene. The identical CDR3 is also encoded by other nucleotide sequences in the sample. The chain carries TRBV12-1 and TRBJ2-7; the match to TRBD2 covers 11 bases. V was pared by 4 bases and J by 1 base, with 5 bases of the junction left unmatched. In germline, CDR1 is SGHSN, CDR2 HYEKVE. This CDR3 is built from 15 residues. The CDR3 protein is CASSLGLGGSYEQYF. The sequenced CDR3 bases are TGTGCCAGCTCCCTCGGACTGGGGGGTTCCTATGAACAGTAC.

This clone was recorded a few times. These gene names are mouse names. The read ends 1 residue shy of where the CDR3 ends; the end is completed using the germline J gene. The chain employs TRBV13-2 and TRBJ2-5; D gene unclear. The CDR3 loop spans 11 amino acids. Germline V CDR1 and CDR2: NNHNN, SYGAGS (reference sequence). V gave up 9 bases and J gave up 4 bases, with 9 bases separating them. The CDR3 protein is CATGLEDTQYF. The DNA read from the CDR3 is TGTGCCACCGGGCTGGAAGACACCCAGTAC.

Details on this clone: Any gene name here is a mouse gene name. With the read ending 1 residue before the CDR3 end, the germline J gene is used to fill in that end. The chain couples TRBV31 to TRBJ2-7; D tentatively reads TRBD1 or TRBD2 (5 bases each). Trimming removed 1 base at V and 9 bases at J, with 13 bases between. Per germline, CDR1 GKSSPN and CDR2 SITVG. This CDR3 spans 12 amino acids. CDR3 region: CAWSPPGTRQYF. CDR3 bases read: TGTGCCTGGAGTCCCCCGGGGACCAGACAGTAC. The variable domain in full, completed from reference TRBV31 and TRBJ2-7, reads AQTIHQWPVAEIKAVGSPLSLGCTIKGKSSPNLYWYWQATGGTLQQLFYSITVGQVESVVQLNLSASRPKDDQFILSTEKLLLSHSGFYLCAWSPPGTRQYFGPGTRLTVL.

With respect to this clone: All gene names here are mouse names. The read stops 1 residue short of the end of the CDR3; the missing end is completed from the germline J gene. V usage is TRBV15 and J usage is TRBJ1-1, with D unclear. Deletions cut 5 bases from V and 0 bases from J, with 7 bases between. Germline values: CDR1 SGHND, CDR2 FRSKSL. The CDR3 runs to 13 residues. CDR3 residues: CASSKATNTEVFF. The part of the CDR3 DNA that was read is TGTGCCAGCAGTAAGGCAACAAACACAGAAGTCTTC.

Details on this clone: The genes and germline here are from mouse. The read finishes 1 residue shy of the CDR3 end, and the germline J gene is used to complete it. The chain employs TRBV26 and TRBJ2-4; TRBD1 is a possible D gene (6 bases). Between the trimmed V and J ends, which lost 4 bases and 3 bases, there was a span of 8 bases. Germline V gene sequence: CDR1 KGHPV, CDR2 FQNQEV (reference sequence). The CDR3 runs 13 residues. CDR3 sequence reads: CASSPGHQNTLYF. CDR3 bases read: TGTGCCAGCAGTCCGGGACACCAAAACACCTTGTAC.

Concerning this clone: Mouse names are used for the genes. The CDR3 goes on 1 residue after the read ends, and that part is filled in from the germline J gene. The chain carries TRBV4 and TRBJ2-7, with D unresolved. The CDR3 length is 12 residues. Germline V gene data show CDR1 as LGHDT and CDR2 as YNNKQL (reference sequence). V lost 5 bases to trimming and J lost 4 bases, with 9 bases between them. The sequenced CDR3 bases are TGTGCCAGCAGCGCCGCCCCTTATGAACAGTAC. Translating gives CASSAAPYEQY. The complete CDR3 sequence is CASSAAPYEQYF.

This clone was seen a few times. The gene names given are mouse names. The read terminates 1 residue ahead of where the CDR3 ends, so the germline J gene completes it. J is TRBJ2-7 and V is TRBV19, with D unclear. V lost 2 bases to trimming and J lost 6 bases, with 9 bases between them. This CDR3 is built from 12 residues. Germline CDR1 and CDR2: FNHDT and SITEND (reference sequence). The part of the CDR3 DNA that was read is TGTGCCAGCAGTATCCCCGGGAGTGAACAGTAC. This translates into CASSIPGSEQY. The complete CDR3 reads CASSIPGSEQYF.